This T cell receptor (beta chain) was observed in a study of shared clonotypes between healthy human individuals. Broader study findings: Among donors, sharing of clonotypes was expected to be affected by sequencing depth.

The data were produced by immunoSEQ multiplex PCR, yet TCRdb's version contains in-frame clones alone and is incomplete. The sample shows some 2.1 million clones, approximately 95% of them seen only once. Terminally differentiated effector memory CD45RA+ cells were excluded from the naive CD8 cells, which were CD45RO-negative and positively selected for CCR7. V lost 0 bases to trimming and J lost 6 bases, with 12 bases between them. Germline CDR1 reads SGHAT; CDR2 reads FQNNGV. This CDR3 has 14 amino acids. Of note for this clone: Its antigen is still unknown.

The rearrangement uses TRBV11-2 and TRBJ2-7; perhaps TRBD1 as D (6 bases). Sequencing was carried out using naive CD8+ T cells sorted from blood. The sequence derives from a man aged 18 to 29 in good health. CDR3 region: CASSLDPTGPEQYF. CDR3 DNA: TGTGCCAGCAGCTTAGATCCTACAGGGCCCGAGCAGTACTTC. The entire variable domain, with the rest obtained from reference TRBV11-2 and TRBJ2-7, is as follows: EAGVAQSPRYKIIEKRQSVAFWCNPISGHATLYWYQQILGQGPKLLIQFQNNGVVDDSQLPKDRFSAERLKGVDSTLKIQPAKLEDSAVYLCASSLDPTGPEQYFGPGTRLTVT.